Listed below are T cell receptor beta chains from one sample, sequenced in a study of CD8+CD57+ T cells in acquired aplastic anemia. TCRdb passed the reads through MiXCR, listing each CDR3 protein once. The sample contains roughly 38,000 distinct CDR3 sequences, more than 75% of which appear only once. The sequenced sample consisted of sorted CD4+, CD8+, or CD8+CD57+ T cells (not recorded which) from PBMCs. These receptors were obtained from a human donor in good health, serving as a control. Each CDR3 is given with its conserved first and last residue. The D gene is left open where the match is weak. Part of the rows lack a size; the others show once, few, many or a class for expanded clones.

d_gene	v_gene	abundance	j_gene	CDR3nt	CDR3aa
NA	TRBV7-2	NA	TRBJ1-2	TGTGCCAGCAGCCTTAGCCTTCTGGCCGGCTACACCTTC	CASSLSLLAGYTF
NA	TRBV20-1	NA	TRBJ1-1	TGCAGTGCTTCGGGACTTTCGGACACTGAAGCTTTCTTT	CSASGLSDTEAFF
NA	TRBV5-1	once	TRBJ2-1	TGCGCCAGCAGCTTGTCTAGAGATGAGCAGTTCTTC	CASSLSRDEQFF
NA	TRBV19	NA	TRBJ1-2	TGTGCCAGTAGTATTCAGGACGGTAACTATGGCTACACCTTC	CASSIQDGNYGYTF
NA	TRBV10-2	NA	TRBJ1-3	TGCGCCAGCAGAGACGGCTCTGGAAACACCATATATTTT	CASRDGSGNTIYF
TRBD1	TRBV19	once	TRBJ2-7	TGTGCCAGCACCCATGGGACAGGGGGCAGCGAGCAGTACTTC	CASTHGTGGSEQYF
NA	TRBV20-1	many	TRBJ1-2	TGCAGTGCCCCTCCGGCAGGTCACTATGGCTACACCTTC	CSAPPAGHYGYTF
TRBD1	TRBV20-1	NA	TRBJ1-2	TGCAGTGCTAGGGACAGGGTAACAGGCCAATTC	CSARDRVTGQF
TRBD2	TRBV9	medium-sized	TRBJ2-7	TGTGCCAGCAGCGCATCACTAGCGGACGAGCAGTACTTC	CASSASLADEQYF
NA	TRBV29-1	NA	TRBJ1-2	TGCAGCGTTTCCGATGGAGAGGGTGGCTACACCTTC	CSVSDGEGGYTF
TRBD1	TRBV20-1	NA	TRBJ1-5	TGCAGTGCTCAAAATGGGACAGGGGGTTGGCAGCCCCAGCATTTT	CSAQNGTGGWQPQHF
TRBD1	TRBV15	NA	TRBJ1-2	TGTGCCACCAGCAACCCCGGGACAGGGACCGATGGCTACACCTTC	CATSNPGTGTDGYTF
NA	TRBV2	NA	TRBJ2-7	TGTGCCAGCAGTTTCAGGGTATTCGGCTACGAGCAGTACTTC	CASSFRVFGYEQYF
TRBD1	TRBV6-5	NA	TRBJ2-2	TGTGCCAGCAGTTCGACAGGGACCGGGGAGCTGTTTTTT	CASSSTGTGELFF
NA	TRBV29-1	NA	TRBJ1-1	TGCAGCGTTGATGGCAGGGGGAACACTGAAGCTTTCTTT	CSVDGRGNTEAFF
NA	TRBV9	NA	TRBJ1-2	TGCGCCAGCAGCCAAGTGGCGGGAGTGGACGGCTACACCTTC	CASSQVAGVDGYTF
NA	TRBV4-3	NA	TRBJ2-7	TGCGCCAGCAGCCAAGACCTCAGGGGTAGGGGCCGCGAGCAGTACTTC	CASSQDLRGRGREQYF
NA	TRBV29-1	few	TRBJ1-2	TGCAGCGTTAGGACCCATGGCTACACCTTC	CSVRTHGYTF
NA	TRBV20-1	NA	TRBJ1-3	TGCAGTGCTGCGGTGGGAGGTCCTGGAAACACCATATATTTT	CSAAVGGPGNTIYF
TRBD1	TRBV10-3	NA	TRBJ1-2	TGTGCCATCAGTCCGGACAGGACTGGCTACACCTTC	CAISPDRTGYTF
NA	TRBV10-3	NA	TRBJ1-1	TGTGCCACCACCGGGACCGATAAGAACACTGAAGCTTTCTTT	CATTGTDKNTEAFF
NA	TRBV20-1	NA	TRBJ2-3	TGCGTGGCGGAGGGTGGGGGTAATACGCAGTATTTT	CVAEGGGNTQYF
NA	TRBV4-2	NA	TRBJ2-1	TGTGCCAGCAGCATTACACAGAGCTCCTACAATGAGCAGTTCTTC	CASSITQSSYNEQFF
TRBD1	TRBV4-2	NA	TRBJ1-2	TGTGCCAGCAGCCAAAGCGCCCAGGACAGGGGGGATTATGGCTACACCTTC	CASSQSAQDRGDYGYTF
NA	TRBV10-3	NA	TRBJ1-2	TGTGCCATCAGTGAAACAGGACACTATGGCTACACCTTC	CAISETGHYGYTF
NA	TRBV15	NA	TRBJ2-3	TGTGCCACCAGCAGAGAGGCAGGGAATGAAATTATGGATACGCAGTATTTT	CATSREAGNEIMDTQYF
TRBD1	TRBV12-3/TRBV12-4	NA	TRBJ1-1	TGTGCCAGCCGACAGGGATGGAGCACTGAAGCTTTCTTT	CASRQGWSTEAFF
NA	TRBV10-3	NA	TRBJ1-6	TGTGCCATCAGCTCCATTAACTCACCCCTCCACTTT	CAISSINSPLHF
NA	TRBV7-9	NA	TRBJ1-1	TGTGCCAGCAGCTCCCAGGAGGGGAGTGAAGCTTTCTTT	CASSSQEGSEAFF
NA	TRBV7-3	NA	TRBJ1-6	TGTGCCAGCAGACGACCCCTCCACTTT	CASRRPLHF
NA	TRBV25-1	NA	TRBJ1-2	TGTGCCAGCAGTTACTCGGTCTCCCTCGGCTACACCTTC	CASSYSVSLGYTF
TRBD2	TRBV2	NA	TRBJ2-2	TGTGCCAGCGAGGGACTAGCAGGAGCCGGGGAGCTGTTTTTT	CASEGLAGAGELFF
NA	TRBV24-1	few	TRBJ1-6	TGTGCCACCAGTGATGGCAGTCCAAATTCACCCCTCCACTTT	CATSDGSPNSPLHF
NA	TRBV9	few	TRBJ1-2	TGTGCCAGCAGCGAGTCATACAGTTCCAACTATGGCTACACCTTC	CASSESYSSNYGYTF
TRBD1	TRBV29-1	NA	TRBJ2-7	TGCAGCGCTAAGACGGGACAGGGGTCTTCCGAGCAGTACTTC	CSAKTGQGSSEQYF
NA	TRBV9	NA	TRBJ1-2	TGTGCCAGCAGCGTAGCTCTACAGGGCGAGAGCTATGGCTACACCTTC	CASSVALQGESYGYTF